The clone carrying this TCR beta chain was picked up a small number of times. Its antigen is currently unknown. Using its own MiXCR run on the 5' RACE reads, TCRdb lists one record per CDR3 protein. The data contain about 440,000 distinct CDR3 sequences, about a sixth of them seen just once; the ten biggest clones take up approximately 0.97%. V shed 4 bases, J shed 8 bases, and the junction held 7 bases outside the gene matches. The CDR3 runs to 15 residues. Germline-derived CDR1 and CDR2 are DFQATT and SNEGSKA (reference sequence). This sample stems from a study of CD8 T cells in ankylosing spondylitis. Study-wide points: Past studies reported some motif variants in reactive arthritis synovial fluid and blood. Peripheral blood held disease-linked clones only at relatively low frequency, and these were CD8+. What appeared characteristic of ankylosing spondylitis blood was a TCR beta motif of 7 or 8 highly homologous variants.

V gene TRBV20-1 combines with J gene TRBJ2-1; 14 nucleotides agree with TRBD2. The sequence was obtained from a male donor with ankylosing spondylitis. The sequencing input was blood, either unsorted or a sorted T cell fraction (not recorded which). The chain's CDR3 is CSATVGLAGVDEQFF. The CDR3 nucleotides are TGCAGTGCTACGGTGGGACTAGCGGGAGTCGATGAGCAGTTCTTC.